This TCR beta chain was profiled in a study of cytomegalovirus exposure and HLA in healthy donors. Whole-study context: Drawn from HLA-typed donors, 80 million to 100 million unique TCRs were held in an early data release. Study-level results: Across all donors, roughly uniform sequencing depth was an assumption of the presence/absence analyses. Highest at DRB1 and lowest at HLA-C, TCR association rates differed among HLA loci in a later analysis.

The germline CDR1 and CDR2 sequences are MNHEY and SVGAGI. The CDR3 consists of 15 residues. V was pared by 3 bases and J by 5 bases, with 16 bases between. This PCR relied on a set of 60 Vbeta primers and 13 Jbeta primers. The table came from immunoSEQ multiplex PCR; TCRdb's copy has only in-frame clones and leaves some out. The table shows around 190,000 clones, with roughly 80% occurring only once. As for this clone: The antigen is unknown.

J is TRBJ1-1 and V is TRBV6-5; TRBD1 is a possible D gene (5 bases). Input material: PBMCs. This receptor was taken from a woman aged 18-29 years in good health and CMV-seronegative. The CDR3 DNA follows: TGTGCCAGCAGTTATGGAGGGGATGGAGGGACTGAAGCTTTCTTT. Translation gives CASSYGGDGGTEAFF.